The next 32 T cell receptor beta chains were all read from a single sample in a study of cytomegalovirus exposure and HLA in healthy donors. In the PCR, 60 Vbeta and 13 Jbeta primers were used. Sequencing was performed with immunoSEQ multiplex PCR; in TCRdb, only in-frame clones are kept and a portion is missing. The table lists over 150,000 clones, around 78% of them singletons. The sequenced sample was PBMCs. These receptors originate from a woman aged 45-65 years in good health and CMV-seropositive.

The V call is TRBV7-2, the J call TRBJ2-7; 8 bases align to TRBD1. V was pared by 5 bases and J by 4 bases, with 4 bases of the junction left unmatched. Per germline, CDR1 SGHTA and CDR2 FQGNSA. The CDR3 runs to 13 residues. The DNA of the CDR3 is TGTGCCAGCAGCCCCGGGACAGGATACGAGCAGTACTTC. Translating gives CASSPGTGYEQYF.

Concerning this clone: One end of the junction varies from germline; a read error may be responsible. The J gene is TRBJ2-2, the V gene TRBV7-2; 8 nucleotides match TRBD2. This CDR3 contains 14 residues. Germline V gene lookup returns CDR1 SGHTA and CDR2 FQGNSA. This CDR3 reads CASSVNSPRGGLFF. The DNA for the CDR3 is TGTGCCAGCAGCGTCAATTCACCCCGGGGGGGGCTGTTTTTT. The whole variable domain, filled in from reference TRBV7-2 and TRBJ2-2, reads GAGVSQSPSNKVTEKGKDVELRCDPISGHTALYWYRQSLGQGLEFLIYFQGNSAPDKSGLPSDRFSAERTGGSVSTLTIQRTQQEDSAVYLCASSVNSPRGGLFFGEGSRLTVL.

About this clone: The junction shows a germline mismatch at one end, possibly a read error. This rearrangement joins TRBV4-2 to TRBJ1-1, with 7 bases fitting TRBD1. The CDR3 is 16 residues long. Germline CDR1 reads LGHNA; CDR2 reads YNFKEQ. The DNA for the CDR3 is TGTGCCAGCAGCCGGGGGACAGAAGGTTTGAACACTGAAACTTTCTTT. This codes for CASSRGTEGLNTETFF.

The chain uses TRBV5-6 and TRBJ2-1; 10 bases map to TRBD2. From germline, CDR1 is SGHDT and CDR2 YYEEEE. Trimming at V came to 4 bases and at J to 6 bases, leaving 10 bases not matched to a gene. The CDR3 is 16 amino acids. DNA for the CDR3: TGTGCCAGCAGCCGCCCCCTAGCGGGAGAAGGCAATGAGCAGTTCTTC. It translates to CASSRPLAGEGNEQFF.

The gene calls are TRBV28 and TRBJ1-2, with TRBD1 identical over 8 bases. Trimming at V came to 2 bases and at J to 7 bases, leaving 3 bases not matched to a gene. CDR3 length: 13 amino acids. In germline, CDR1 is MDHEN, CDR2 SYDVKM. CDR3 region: CASSLQGASGYTF. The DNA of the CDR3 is TGTGCCAGCAGTTTACAGGGGGCCTCTGGCTACACCTTC.

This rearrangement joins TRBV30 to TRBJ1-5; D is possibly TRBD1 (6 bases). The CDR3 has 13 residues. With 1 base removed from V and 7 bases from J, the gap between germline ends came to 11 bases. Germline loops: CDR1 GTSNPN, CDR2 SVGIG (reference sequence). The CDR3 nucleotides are TGTGCCTGGAGTGAGGGGGGAGGGCAGCCCCAGCATTTT. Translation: CAWSEGGGQPQHF. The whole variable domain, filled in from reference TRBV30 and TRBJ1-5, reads SQTIHQWPATLVQPVGSPLSLECTVEGTSNPNLYWYRQAAGRGLQLLFYSVGIGQISSEVPQNLSASRPQDRQFILSSKKLLLSDSGFYLCAWSEGGGQPQHFGDGTRLSIL.

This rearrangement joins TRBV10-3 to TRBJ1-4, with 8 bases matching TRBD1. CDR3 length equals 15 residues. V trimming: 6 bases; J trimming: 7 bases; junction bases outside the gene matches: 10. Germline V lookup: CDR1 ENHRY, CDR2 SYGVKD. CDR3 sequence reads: CAISPGQASGEKLFF. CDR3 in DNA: TGTGCCATCAGCCCGGGACAGGCGTCGGGTGAAAAACTGTTTTTT.

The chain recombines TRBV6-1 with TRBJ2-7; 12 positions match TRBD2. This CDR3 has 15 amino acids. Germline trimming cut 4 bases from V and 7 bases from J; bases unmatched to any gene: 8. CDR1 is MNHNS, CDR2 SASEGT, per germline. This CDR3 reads CASSASGRAHGEQYF. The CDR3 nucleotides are TGTGCCAGCAGTGCTAGCGGGAGGGCCCACGGAGAGCAGTACTTC.

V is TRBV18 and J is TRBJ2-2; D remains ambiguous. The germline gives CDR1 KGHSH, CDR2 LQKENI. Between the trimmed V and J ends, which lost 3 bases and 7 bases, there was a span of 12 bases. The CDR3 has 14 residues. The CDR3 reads CASSPPEKSGELFF. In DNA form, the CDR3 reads TGTGCCAGCTCACCTCCCGAGAAAAGCGGGGAGCTGTTTTTT.

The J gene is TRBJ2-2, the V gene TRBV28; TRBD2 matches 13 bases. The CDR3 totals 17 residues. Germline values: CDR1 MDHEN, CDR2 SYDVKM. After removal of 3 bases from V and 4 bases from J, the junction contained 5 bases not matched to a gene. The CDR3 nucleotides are TGTGCCAGCAGTTTTTGGACTAGCGGGGGACTCACCGGGGAGCTGTTTTTT. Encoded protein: CASSFWTSGGLTGELFF.

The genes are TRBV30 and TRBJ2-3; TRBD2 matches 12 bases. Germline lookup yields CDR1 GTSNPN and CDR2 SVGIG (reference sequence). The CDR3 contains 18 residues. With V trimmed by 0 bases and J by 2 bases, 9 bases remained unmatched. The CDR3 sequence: CAWSVPTTSGGFTDTQYF. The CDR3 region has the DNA TGTGCCTGGAGTGTTCCTACTACTAGCGGGGGGTTCACAGATACGCAGTATTTT.

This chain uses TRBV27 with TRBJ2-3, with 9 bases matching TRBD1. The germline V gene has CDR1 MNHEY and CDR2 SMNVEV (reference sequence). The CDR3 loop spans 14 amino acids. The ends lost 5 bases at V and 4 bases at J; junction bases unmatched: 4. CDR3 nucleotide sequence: TGTGCCAGCAGTACAGGGGGCGCGTCAGATACGCAGTATTTT. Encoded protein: CASSTGGASDTQYF.

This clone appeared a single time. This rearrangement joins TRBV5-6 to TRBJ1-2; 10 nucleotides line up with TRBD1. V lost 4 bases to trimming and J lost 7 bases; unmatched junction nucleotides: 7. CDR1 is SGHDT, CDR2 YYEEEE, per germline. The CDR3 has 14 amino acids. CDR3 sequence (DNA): TGTGCCAGCAGCCTCCGACAGGGGGCGATTGGCTACACCTTC. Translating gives CASSLRQGAIGYTF. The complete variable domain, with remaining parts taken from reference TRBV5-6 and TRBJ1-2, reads DAGVTQSPTHLIKTRGQQVTLRCSPKSGHDTVSWYQQALGQGPQFIFQYYEEEERQRGNFPDRFSGHQFPNYSSELNVNALLLGDSALYLCASSLRQGAIGYTFGSGTRLTVV.

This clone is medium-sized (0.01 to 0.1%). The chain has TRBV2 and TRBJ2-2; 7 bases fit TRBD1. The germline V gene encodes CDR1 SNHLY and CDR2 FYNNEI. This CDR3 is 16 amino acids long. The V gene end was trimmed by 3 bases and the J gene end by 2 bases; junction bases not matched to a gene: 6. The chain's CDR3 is CASSDPAGGNTGELFF. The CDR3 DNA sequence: TGTGCCAGCAGTGACCCGGCAGGGGGAAACACCGGGGAGCTGTTTTTT.

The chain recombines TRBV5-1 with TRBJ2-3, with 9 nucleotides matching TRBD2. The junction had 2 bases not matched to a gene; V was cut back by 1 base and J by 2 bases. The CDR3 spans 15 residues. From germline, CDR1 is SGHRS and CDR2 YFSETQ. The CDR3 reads CASSLPSGATDTQYF. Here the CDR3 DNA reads TGCGCCAGCAGCTTGCCTAGCGGGGCCACAGATACGCAGTATTTT.

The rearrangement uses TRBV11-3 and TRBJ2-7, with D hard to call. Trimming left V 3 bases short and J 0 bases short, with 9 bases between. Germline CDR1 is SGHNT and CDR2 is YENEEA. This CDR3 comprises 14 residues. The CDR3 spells CASSFSESSYEQYF. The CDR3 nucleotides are TGTGCCAGCAGCTTCAGCGAAAGCTCCTACGAGCAGTACTTC.

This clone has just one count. As DNA, the CDR3 is TGCAGTGCCTTTTCCAGGGAAGGCTACACCTTC. Translated, it gives CSAFSREGYTF. This chain uses TRBV20-1 with TRBJ1-2; perhaps TRBD1 as D (5 bases). V lost 6 bases and J 8 bases, leaving 13 bases between the germline ends. CDR3 size: 11 residues. Germline assignment: CDR1 DFQATT and CDR2 SNEGSKA (reference sequence).

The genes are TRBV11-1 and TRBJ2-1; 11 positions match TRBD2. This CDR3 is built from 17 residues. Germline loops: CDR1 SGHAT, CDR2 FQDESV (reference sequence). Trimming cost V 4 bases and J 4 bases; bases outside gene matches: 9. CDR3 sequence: CASSSARTSGSYNEQFF. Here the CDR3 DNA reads TGTGCCAGCAGCTCCGCCCGAACTAGCGGGAGTTACAATGAGCAGTTCTTC.

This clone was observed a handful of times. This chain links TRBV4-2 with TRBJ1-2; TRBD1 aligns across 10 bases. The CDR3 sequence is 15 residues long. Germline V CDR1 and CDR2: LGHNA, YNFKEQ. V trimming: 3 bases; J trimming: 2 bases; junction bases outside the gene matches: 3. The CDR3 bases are TGTGCCAGCAGCCAGAGGGACAGGGGAAACTATGGCTACACCTTC. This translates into CASSQRDRGNYGYTF.

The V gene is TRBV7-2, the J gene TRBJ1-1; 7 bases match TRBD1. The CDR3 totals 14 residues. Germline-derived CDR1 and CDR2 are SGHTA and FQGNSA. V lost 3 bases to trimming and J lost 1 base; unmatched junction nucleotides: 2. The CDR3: CASSFSGGNTEAFF. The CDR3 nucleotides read TGTGCCAGCAGCTTTTCAGGGGGGAACACTGAAGCTTTCTTT.

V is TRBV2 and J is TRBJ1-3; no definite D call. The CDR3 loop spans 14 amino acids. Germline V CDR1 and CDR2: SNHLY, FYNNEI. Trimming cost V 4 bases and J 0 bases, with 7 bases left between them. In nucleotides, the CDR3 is TGTGCCAGCAGTGCGACACACTCTGGAAACACCATATATTTT. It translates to CASSATHSGNTIYF.

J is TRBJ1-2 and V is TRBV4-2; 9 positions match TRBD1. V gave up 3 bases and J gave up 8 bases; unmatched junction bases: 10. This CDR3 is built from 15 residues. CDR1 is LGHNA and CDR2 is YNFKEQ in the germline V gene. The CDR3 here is CASSQSSGQGIGYTF. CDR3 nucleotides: TGTGCCAGCAGCCAGAGCTCCGGACAGGGGATAGGCTACACCTTC.

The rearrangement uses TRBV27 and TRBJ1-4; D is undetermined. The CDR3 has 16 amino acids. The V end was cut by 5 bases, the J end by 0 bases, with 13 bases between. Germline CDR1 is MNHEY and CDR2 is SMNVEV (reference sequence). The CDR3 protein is CASSPSVGATNEKLFF. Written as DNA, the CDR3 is TGTGCCAGCAGTCCTTCAGTTGGAGCAACTAATGAAAAACTGTTTTTT.

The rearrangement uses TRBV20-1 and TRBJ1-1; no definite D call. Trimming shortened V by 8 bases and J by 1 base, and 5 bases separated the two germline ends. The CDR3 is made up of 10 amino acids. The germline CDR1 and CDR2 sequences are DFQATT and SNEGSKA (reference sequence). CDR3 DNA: TGCAGTCCCGGGAACACTGAAGCTTTCTTT. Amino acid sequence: CSPGNTEAFF.

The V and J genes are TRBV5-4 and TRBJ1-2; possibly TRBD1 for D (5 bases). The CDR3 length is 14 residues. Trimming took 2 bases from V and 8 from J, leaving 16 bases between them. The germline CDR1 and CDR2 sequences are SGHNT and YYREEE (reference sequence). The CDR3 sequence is CASSFGTGRSGYTF. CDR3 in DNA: TGTGCCAGCAGCTTTGGGACTGGGCGGTCCGGCTACACCTTC. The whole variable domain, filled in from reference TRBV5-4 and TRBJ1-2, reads ETGVTQSPTHLIKTRGQQVTLRCSSQSGHNTVSWYQQALGQGPQFIFQYYREEENGRGNFPPRFSGLQFPNYSSELNVNALELDDSALYLCASSFGTGRSGYTFGSGTRLTVV.

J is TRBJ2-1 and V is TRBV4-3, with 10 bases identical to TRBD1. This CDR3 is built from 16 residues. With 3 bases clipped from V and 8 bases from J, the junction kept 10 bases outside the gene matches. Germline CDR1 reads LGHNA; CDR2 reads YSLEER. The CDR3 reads CASSHEPGQGLDEQFF. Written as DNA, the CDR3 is TGCGCCAGCAGCCATGAACCGGGACAGGGGTTGGATGAGCAGTTCTTC.

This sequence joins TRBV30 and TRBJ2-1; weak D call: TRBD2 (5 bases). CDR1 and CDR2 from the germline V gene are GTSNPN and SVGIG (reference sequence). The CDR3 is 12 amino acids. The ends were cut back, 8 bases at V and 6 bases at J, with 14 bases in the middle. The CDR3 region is CALEAGVNEQFF. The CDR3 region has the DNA TGTGCCCTGGAGGCAGGTGTCAATGAGCAGTTCTTC.

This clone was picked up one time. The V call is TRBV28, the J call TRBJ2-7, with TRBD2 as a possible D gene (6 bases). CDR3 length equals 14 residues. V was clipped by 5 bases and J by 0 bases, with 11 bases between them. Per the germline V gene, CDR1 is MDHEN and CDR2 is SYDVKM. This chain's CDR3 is CASSPGGNSYEQYF. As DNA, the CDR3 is TGTGCCAGCAGTCCGGGCGGGAACTCCTACGAGCAGTACTTC.

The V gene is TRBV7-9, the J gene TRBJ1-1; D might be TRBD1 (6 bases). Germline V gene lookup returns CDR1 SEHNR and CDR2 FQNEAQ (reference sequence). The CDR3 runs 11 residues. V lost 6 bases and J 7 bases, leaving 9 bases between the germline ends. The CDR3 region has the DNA TGTGCCAGCAGGGTAGGGGGTGAAGCTTTCTTT. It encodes CASRVGGEAFF. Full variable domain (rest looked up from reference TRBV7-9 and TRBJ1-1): DTGVSQNPRHKITKRGQNVTFRCDPISEHNRLYWYRQTLGQGPEFLTYFQNEAQLEKSRLLSDRFSAERPKGSFSTLEIQRTEQGDSAMYLCASRVGGEAFFGQGTRLTVV.

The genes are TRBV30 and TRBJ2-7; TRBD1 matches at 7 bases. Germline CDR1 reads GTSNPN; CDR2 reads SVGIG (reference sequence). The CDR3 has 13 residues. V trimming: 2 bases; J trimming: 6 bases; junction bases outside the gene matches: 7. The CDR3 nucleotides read TGTGCCTGGAGTTCAGGACAGGTAACCGAGCAGTACTTC. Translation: CAWSSGQVTEQYF.

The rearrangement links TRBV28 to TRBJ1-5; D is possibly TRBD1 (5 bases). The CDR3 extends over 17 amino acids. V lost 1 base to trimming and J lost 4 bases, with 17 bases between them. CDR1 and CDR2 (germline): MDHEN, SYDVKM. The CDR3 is CASSLSTTGGSNQPQHF. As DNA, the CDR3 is TGTGCCAGCAGTTTATCGACAACCGGGGGGAGTAATCAGCCCCAGCATTTT.

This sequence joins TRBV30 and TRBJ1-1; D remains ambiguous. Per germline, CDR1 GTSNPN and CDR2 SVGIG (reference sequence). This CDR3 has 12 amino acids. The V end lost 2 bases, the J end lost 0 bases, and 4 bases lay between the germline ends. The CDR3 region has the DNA TGTGCCTGGAGTCGGGTGAACACTGAAGCTTTCTTT. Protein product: CAWSRVNTEAFF. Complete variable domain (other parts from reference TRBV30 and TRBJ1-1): SQTIHQWPATLVQPVGSPLSLECTVEGTSNPNLYWYRQAAGRGLQLLFYSVGIGQISSEVPQNLSASRPQDRQFILSSKKLLLSDSGFYLCAWSRVNTEAFFGQGTRLTVV.